This is a list of T cell receptor beta chains from one sample in a study of blood T cells in healthy people across ages. Each CDR3 protein is one row after TCRdb ran MiXCR on the 5' RACE reads. This table holds approximately 690,000 distinct CDR3 sequences, 58% found once. Sequencing was done on a sample of blood. The receptor set was obtained from a man between 60 and 75 years old in good health. CDR3s include the opening cysteine and the closing phenylalanine or tryptophan. Fields, in order: CDR3 length, clone size, V gene, D gene, J gene, CDR3 protein, CDR3 DNA. D genes are given only for firm matches. Clone sizes are given selectively: once, few, many, or a class where the clone is expanded.

len: 16
abundance: many
v_gene: TRBV6-1
d_gene: TRBD2
j_gene: TRBJ2-7
CDR3aa: CASSEVAGWPPYEQYF
CDR3nt: TGTGCCAGCAGTGAAGTAGCGGGGTGGCCCCCCTACGAGCAGTACTTC

len: 15
abundance: few
v_gene: TRBV2
d_gene: -
j_gene: TRBJ2-3
CDR3aa: CASSVTGGATDTQYF
CDR3nt: TGTGCCAGCAGTGTTACGGGGGGCGCCACAGATACGCAGTATTTT

len: 18
abundance: -
v_gene: TRBV29-1
d_gene: -
j_gene: TRBJ2-1
CDR3aa: CSVDKGSSKLGSYNGQFF
CDR3nt: TGCAGCGTTGATAAGGGATCCTCTAAACTCGGCTCCTACAATGGGCAGTTCTTC

len: 18
abundance: -
v_gene: TRBV10-2
d_gene: TRBD1
j_gene: TRBJ2-5
CDR3aa: CASSEGKAGQGRGETQYF
CDR3nt: TGCGCCAGCAGTGAAGGCAAAGCGGGACAGGGACGGGGAGAGACCCAGTACTTC

len: 10
abundance: -
v_gene: TRBV12-3/TRBV12-4
d_gene: -
j_gene: TRBJ1-1
CDR3aa: CASKQTEAFF
CDR3nt: TGTGCCAGCAAACAGACTGAAGCTTTCTTT

len: 14
abundance: -
v_gene: TRBV5-4
d_gene: TRBD1
j_gene: TRBJ1-2
CDR3aa: CASSLDRGETGYTF
CDR3nt: TGTGCCAGCAGCTTGGACAGGGGGGAGACCGGCTACACCTTC

len: 13
abundance: -
v_gene: TRBV9
d_gene: -
j_gene: TRBJ2-2
CDR3aa: CASSSSSDGELFF
CDR3nt: TGTGCCAGCAGCTCCAGCAGCGACGGGGAGCTGTTTTTT

len: 11
abundance: -
v_gene: TRBV7-9
d_gene: -
j_gene: TRBJ1-2
CDR3aa: CASSIYSGYTF
CDR3nt: TGTGCCAGCAGCATTTATTCTGGCTACACCTTC

len: 15
abundance: -
v_gene: TRBV5-4
d_gene: -
j_gene: TRBJ2-3
CDR3aa: CASSFGFRKPYTQYF
CDR3nt: TGTGCCAGCAGCTTTGGCTTCAGAAAGCCTTATACGCAGTATTTT

len: 13
abundance: -
v_gene: TRBV20-1
d_gene: -
j_gene: TRBJ2-7
CDR3aa: CSVEGGSSYEQYF
CDR3nt: TGCAGTGTAGAGGGTGGTAGCTCCTACGAGCAGTACTTC

len: 16
abundance: -
v_gene: TRBV28
d_gene: -
j_gene: TRBJ2-5
CDR3aa: CASSGGGGLRQETQYF
CDR3nt: TGTGCCAGCAGTGGGGGCGGGGGACTGCGACAAGAGACCCAGTACTTC

len: 12
abundance: once
v_gene: TRBV7-2
d_gene: -
j_gene: TRBJ1-4
CDR3aa: CASSLSWPKLFF
CDR3nt: TGTGCCAGCAGCTTAAGTTGGCCAAAACTGTTTTTT

len: 14
abundance: few
v_gene: TRBV29-1
d_gene: TRBD2
j_gene: TRBJ2-7
CDR3aa: CSVETLAGTYEQYF
CDR3nt: TGCAGCGTTGAAACGCTAGCGGGGACCTACGAGCAGTACTTC

len: 13
abundance: -
v_gene: TRBV25-1
d_gene: -
j_gene: TRBJ2-6
CDR3aa: CASTYSGANVLTF
CDR3nt: TGTGCCAGCACCTACTCTGGGGCCAACGTCCTGACTTTC

len: 16
abundance: -
v_gene: TRBV7-2
d_gene: TRBD1
j_gene: TRBJ2-2
CDR3aa: CASSSRTGRNTGELFF
CDR3nt: TGTGCCAGCAGCTCCCGGACAGGGAGGAACACCGGGGAGCTGTTTTTT

len: 16
abundance: -
v_gene: TRBV6-4
d_gene: -
j_gene: TRBJ2-3
CDR3aa: CASSTGPGVSTDTQYF
CDR3nt: TGTGCCAGCAGTACTGGTCCAGGTGTTAGCACAGATACGCAGTATTTT

len: 21
abundance: -
v_gene: TRBV12-3/TRBV12-4
d_gene: -
j_gene: TRBJ1-6
CDR3aa: CASRGLLGHSSPSPYNSPLHF
CDR3nt: TGTGCCAGCAGAGGCCTCTTAGGACACTCATCCCCCTCTCCCTATAATTCACCCCTCCACTTT

len: 15
abundance: once
v_gene: TRBV4-2
d_gene: -
j_gene: TRBJ2-1
CDR3aa: CASSQGSRNYNEQFF
CDR3nt: TGTGCCAGCAGCCAAGGGTCGAGAAACTACAATGAGCAGTTCTTC